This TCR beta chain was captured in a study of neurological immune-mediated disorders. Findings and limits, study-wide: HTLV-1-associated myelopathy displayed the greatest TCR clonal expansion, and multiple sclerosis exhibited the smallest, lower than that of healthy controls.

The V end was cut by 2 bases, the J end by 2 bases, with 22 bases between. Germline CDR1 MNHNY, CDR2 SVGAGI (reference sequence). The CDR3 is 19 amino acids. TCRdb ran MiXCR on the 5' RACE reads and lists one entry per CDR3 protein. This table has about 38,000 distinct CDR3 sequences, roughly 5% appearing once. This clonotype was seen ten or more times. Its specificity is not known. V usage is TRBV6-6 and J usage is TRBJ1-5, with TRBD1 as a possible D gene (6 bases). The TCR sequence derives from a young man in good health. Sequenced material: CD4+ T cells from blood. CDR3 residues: CASSYGPSGEGGGNQPQHF. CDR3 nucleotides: TGTGCCAGCAGTTACGGTCCCTCAGGGGAAGGTGGGGGCAATCAGCCCCAGCATTTT.